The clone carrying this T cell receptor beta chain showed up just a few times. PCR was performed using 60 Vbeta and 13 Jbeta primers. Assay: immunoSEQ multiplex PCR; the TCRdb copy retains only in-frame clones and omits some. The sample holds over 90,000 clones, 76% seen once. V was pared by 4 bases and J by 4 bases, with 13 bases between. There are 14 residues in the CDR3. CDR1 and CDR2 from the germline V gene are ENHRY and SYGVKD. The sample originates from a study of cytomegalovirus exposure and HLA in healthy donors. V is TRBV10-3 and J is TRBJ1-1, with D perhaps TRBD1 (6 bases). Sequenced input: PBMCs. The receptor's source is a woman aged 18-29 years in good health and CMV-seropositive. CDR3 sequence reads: CAISGPGQSTEAFF. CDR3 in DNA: TGTGCCATCAGTGGCCCTGGACAGTCCACTGAAGCTTTCTTT.